Listed below are T cell receptor beta chains from one sample, sequenced in a study of blood T cells in healthy people across ages. TCRdb fed the 5' RACE reads into MiXCR, producing one record per CDR3 protein. The table lists some 940,000 distinct CDR3 sequences, 29% of them singletons. This sample also appeared in a second study, on T cells of mothers and their children.

Sequenced: blood. The receptors derive from a middle-aged woman in good health. The CDR3 runs from the conserved cysteine through the conserved F or W. The D gene is left open where the match is weak. Some rows have no size entry. The others give once, few or many, or a class for an expanded clone.

d_call	clone_size	v_call	j_call	cdr3_nt	cdr3_aa
.	.	TRBV4-1	TRBJ1-4	TGCGCCAGCAGCCAATTCCAGGGAGGAAAACTGTTTTTT	CASSQFQGGKLFF
.	few	TRBV13	TRBJ2-7	TGTGCCAGCAGCACGGGGGACTCCCCCTACGAGCAGTACTTC	CASSTGDSPYEQYF
.	.	TRBV6-6	TRBJ1-5	TGTGCCAGCAGCGACGTACAGGGTATTGGCAATCAGCCCCAGCATTTT	CASSDVQGIGNQPQHF
TRBD1	.	TRBV6-5	TRBJ2-5	TGTGCCAGCAGGGGGGCAGGGGGCGCGGAGACCCAGTACTTC	CASRGAGGAETQYF
.	.	TRBV24-1	TRBJ2-1	TGTGCCACCAGTTGGTACAATGAGCAGTTCTTC	CATSWYNEQFF
.	few	TRBV9	TRBJ2-5	TGTGCCAGCAGCGTAGATCGAGAACAAGAGACCCAGTACTTC	CASSVDREQETQYF
.	many	TRBV15	TRBJ2-5	TGTGCCACCAGCAGAGACGTCGGAGAGACCCAGTACTTC	CATSRDVGETQYF
.	many	TRBV7-2	TRBJ1-2	TGTGCCAGCAGCCGAGGGGGGGAAGACTATGGCTACACCTTC	CASSRGGEDYGYTF
.	.	TRBV3-1	TRBJ2-7	TGTGCCAGCAGCCGGGCCCCGGTGGGCGAGCAGTACTTC	CASSRAPVGEQYF
.	.	TRBV5-1	TRBJ1-1	TGCGCCAGCAGCCTCCGAGGGAGCGGCATGAACACTGAAGCTTTCTTT	CASSLRGSGMNTEAFF
.	few	TRBV27	TRBJ1-6	TGTGCCAGCAGTTTATCGGTCTTTGTCTCGGGTTCCTATAATTCACCCCTCCACTTT	CASSLSVFVSGSYNSPLHF
.	.	TRBV9	TRBJ1-1	TGTGCCGGCAGCGGGGGGACAAATGAAGCTTTCTTT	CAGSGGTNEAFF
.	.	TRBV18	TRBJ2-1	TGTGCCAGCTCACCGCTCGCCAGGGGCAATGAGCAGTTCTTC	CASSPLARGNEQFF
.	.	TRBV5-1	TRBJ2-1	TGCGCCAGCAGCGAGGACCTGGATGAGCAGTTCTTC	CASSEDLDEQFF
TRBD1	.	TRBV6-6	TRBJ2-2	TGTGCCAGCAGCTGGGGACAGCCGAACACCGGGGAGCTGTTTTTT	CASSWGQPNTGELFF
.	.	TRBV7-2	TRBJ1-5	TGTGCCAGCAGCTCCAGTGGGGGCGGTTATCAGCCCCAGCATTTT	CASSSSGGGYQPQHF
.	.	TRBV13	TRBJ2-7	TGTGCCAGCCGGCGCCGGGACGGAACCTACGAGCAGTACTTC	CASRRRDGTYEQYF
TRBD1	few	TRBV20-1	TRBJ2-5	TGCAGTGCCCCGCCCCCGACAGGGCCACAAGAGACCCAGTACTTC	CSAPPPTGPQETQYF
.	.	TRBV28	TRBJ2-7	TGTGCCAGCAGCGGCGCGGGGGCTTGGTACGAGCAGTACTTC	CASSGAGAWYEQYF
TRBD2	.	TRBV7-2	TRBJ2-1	TGTGCCAGCAGCTTAGGGGCTAGCGGGGGGCTATACAATGAGCAGTTCTTC	CASSLGASGGLYNEQFF
.	.	TRBV20-1	TRBJ1-1	TGCAGTGCTAGAGATAAAGGGGTTAACACTGAAGCTTTCTTT	CSARDKGVNTEAFF
.	many	TRBV15	TRBJ2-7	TGTGCCACCAGCAAGACAGGAGAATACGAGCAGTACTTC	CATSKTGEYEQYF
.	few	TRBV10-3	TRBJ1-5	TGTGCCATCAGTGAGTCGGGCCAGGGAGCCGGTCAGCCCCAGCATTTT	CAISESGQGAGQPQHF
TRBD2	many	TRBV29-1	TRBJ2-4	TGCAGCGTCGGACTAGCGGGGGTTAGAAACATTCAGTACTTC	CSVGLAGVRNIQYF
.	.	TRBV20-1	TRBJ1-4	TGCAGTGCTAGAGGGGGAGGGGGTAATGAAAAACTGTTTTTT	CSARGGGGNEKLFF
.	few	TRBV7-3	TRBJ1-5	TGTGCCAGCAGCCCAACACCCGATCAGCCCCAGCATTTT	CASSPTPDQPQHF
.	.	TRBV27	TRBJ2-5	TGTGCCAGCAGTTTATCTGTCAGGGCCAGTGAGACCCAGTACTTC	CASSLSVRASETQYF
TRBD2	many	TRBV20-1	TRBJ2-7	TGCAGTGCGAACGGGGGGACGAAGAGTGAGCAGTACTTC	CSANGGTKSEQYF